The present T cell receptor (beta chain) was sequenced within a study of cytomegalovirus exposure and HLA in healthy donors (dated by TCRdb to 2017 to 2019). General notes on the study: An earlier analysis of some 550 of the donors reported 250 to 350 Gb of sequence data and about 100 million unique TCR beta sequences from about 179 million T cells. An early release that covered fewer than 750 HLA-typed donors contained around 300 gigabases of sequencing data and approximately 85 million unique TCR sequences. Among the roughly 380 genotyped donors, approximately 81% belonged to the genetic ancestry cluster associated with self-reported Caucasian donors. The aim of the study was to test whether cataloging public T cell receptors could identify signatures of past pathogen exposure. The T cell repertoires of 666 subjects were profiled by immunosequencing and related to cytomegalovirus serostatus. Besides the first cohort of approximately 670 subjects, a separate validation cohort made up of roughly 120 different subjects was used. The study combined high-throughput TCR immunosequencing, statistical association of individual TCRs with disease status, and machine learning to predict cytomegalovirus infection status. In a later analysis, previously published TCR beta repertoires from 666 donors were re-analyzed and high-resolution HLA genotyping was added so that TCR occurrence patterns could be studied. In the later analysis, no new phenotypic data were used to find candidate immune exposures; instead, reliance was placed on TCR beta sequences and their occurrence across donors. In an earlier analysis of 550 to 700 of the donors, high-throughput TCR beta sequencing was used to judge whether each TCR beta V gene segment behaved as functional or pseudogenic. Donor age, sex, ethnicity and CMV serostatus were collected together with the repertoire data. Genome-wide SNP genotypes for about 65% of the roughly 670 donors were used in a later genetic analysis, which treated that subset as a discovery cohort. Every repertoire in the discovery cohort had been generated on one and the same sequencing platform. HLA typing covered class I and class II loci at four-digit resolution. The number of donors typed differed by locus, with about 629-630 for A, B, C, DRB1 and DQB1, roughly 520 for DQA1, 600 to 610 for DPA1, and some 440 for DPB1. Roughly five DR-DQ haplotypes were handled as single units for association and clustering because linkage in the cohort was strong. Among almost 400 genotyped donors of the cohort, an average of approximately 250,000 unique TCR beta nucleotide sequences were sequenced per donor, roughly 20% of them non-productive.

Findings and caveats that apply to the study as a whole: In the study, 150 to 200 TCR beta chains were listed as associated with cytomegalovirus. Most TCR sequences were seen in very few donors, while some public TCRs were found in many individuals. In this cohort, only TCR beta chains were sequenced, and detectable features were limited by the absence of alpha or paired-chain data. According to a later genetic analysis, donors in an Asian-associated ancestry cluster had fewer N-insertions in productive TCRs than the roughly 700-donor mean. HLA typing was unavailable for some donors at each locus, so association tests used only the typed subset. According to the authors, the approach could potentially be generalized to other disease states and immunological phenotypes. Correlated functional status among segregating V segments might be attributable to linkage disequilibrium, but an unknown experimental factor could not be ruled out. In vitro tests confirmed that a few of the cytomegalovirus-associated TCR beta chains recognize cytomegalovirus antigens. A further reported finding was that TCR beta sequences accurately predicted the HLA-A and HLA-B alleles for most subjects in the first cohort. When HLA alleles, especially DR and DQ, strongly co-occurred, TCR associations were difficult to assign to individual alleles. A later analysis found that HLA-associated TCR beta chains were more clonally expanded and had lower generation probabilities than equally common non-associated chains. Several of the top co-occurrence clusters appeared to be linked to parvovirus B19, influenza, CMV and Epstein-Barr virus, according to a later analysis. An association between a missense DCLRE1C variant and V-gene and J-gene trimming of TCR beta chains was found in a later genetic analysis and replicated in an independent cohort. At a false discovery rate of 0.05, a later analysis linked 16,951 TCR beta sequences to specific HLA alleles. In an earlier analysis of some 500 of the donors, most TCR beta V segments appeared in productive rearrangements about 87% or about 30% of the time, broadly matching IMGT annotations. In a later analysis, TCR association rates were found to vary across HLA loci, with the most associated TCRs seen for DRB1 alleles and the fewest for HLA-C alleles. Immune exposure information for the cohort was limited to CMV serostatus. Some IMGT-functional V segments, including TRBV6-2 and TRBV6-3, could not be told apart with the 87-base-pair reads, so those segments were excluded. Over 15 rarely observed V segments, including chromosome 9 orphons, were excluded from the earlier analysis of several hundred of the donors because counts were too low. According to a later analysis, most CMV-associated TCR beta chains appeared to be HLA-restricted, and the HLA associations seemed to be driven largely by CMV exposure. The presence/absence analyses assumed that sequencing depth was roughly uniform across donors, and that assumption may not be true. In both the original and validation cohorts, the classifier was reported to diagnose cytomegalovirus status with high specificity and sensitivity. The sequencing pipeline was judged likely to have produced a cluster of highly shared sequence variants as a technical artifact.

CDR1 SGHTA and CDR2 FQGNSA were looked up in the germline V gene. Measured from the cysteine to the phenylalanine, the CDR3 is 18 residues long. Only CDR3 DNA is held: 54 bases, read in frame from base 1. The cohort comprised 550 to 700 healthy bone marrow donors. All cohort members were sampled while nominally healthy, although unrecorded immune exposures were likely present. The donor was CMV seropositive and was included in the group of 290 or so seropositive cohort members. A peripheral blood sample was provided by each donor, and peripheral blood mononuclear cells were used for TCR beta sequencing. The Qiagen DNeasy Blood Extraction Kit was used to extract genomic DNA from the blood cell samples. A note on this clone: Its binding antigen is unknown. At one of its ends the junction is not consistent with the germline gene, which may arise from a read error.

Library generation was performed with the immunoSEQ multiplex PCR assay. A mixture of 60 forward primers for TCR Vbeta segments and 13 reverse primers for TCR Jbeta segments was used in the multiplex PCR. The CDR3 region of rearranged TCR beta genes was amplified from genomic DNA by a multiplex PCR assay. Amplified TCR beta libraries were sequenced as 87-base-pair reads on the Illumina HiSeq System. Per the original workflow: A later analysis counted around 72 million unique TCR beta chains across the 666 repertoires, and some 11 million of these chains were shared by at least two donors. A nearest-neighbor algorithm error-corrected the raw reads and collapsed the reads into unique sequences, merging closely related sequences to remove PCR and sequencing errors. V, D and J gene segments were assigned by aligning CDR3 sequences to IMGT reference sequences. For a sequence to be retained, a match of at least six nucleotides to both a V gene segment and a J gene segment was required. Rearrangements were called productive when the CDR3 lacked stop codons and stayed in frame with V and J; all others were non-productive. Following IMGT convention, CDR3 was defined as the stretch from the second conserved V-encoded cysteine up to the conserved J-encoded phenylalanine. Sequences without an unambiguous match to a single V gene segment were excluded from the earlier analysis of about 600 of the donors. In an earlier analysis of a few hundred of the donors, a V segment was called functional when productive rearrangements were above 56.7%, and segregating when the standard deviation between donors exceeded 5%. To diagnose cytomegalovirus status from the catalog of TCR beta chain sequences, a statistical classification framework was built. A later analysis assigned V and J genes by comparing TCR nucleotide sequences with IMGT/GENE-DB human TR gene sequences. Using the TCRdist pipeline, a later analysis assigned CDR3 sequences along with most-parsimonious VDJ recombination scenarios. In a later analysis, each TCR beta chain was defined by its CDR3 amino acid sequence together with its V-gene family, and reads lacking a unique V-gene family were excluded. In a later analysis, approximately 640 highly shared, low-generation-probability nucleotide sequences were removed to address suspected cross-contamination and a sequencing artifact. In a later analysis, a clonal expansion index for each public chain was calculated from normalized within-repertoire ranks of inferred template counts. In a later analysis, generation probabilities were computed with a VDJ recombination model fitted to out-of-frame rearrangements, and the resulting probabilities were checked against IGoR. In a later analysis, TCR-TCR, TCR-HLA and TCR-CMV co-occurrence was scored with hypergeometric tests, and a repertoire-size bias correction was applied to TCR pairs. False discovery rates were estimated in a later analysis by permuting HLA or CMV assignments 20 times. In a later analysis, co-occurring TCRs were grouped using DBSCAN, with TCRdist sequence similarity added in when clustering inside HLA-allele-positive subsets. Co-occurrence clustering excluded repertoires with fewer than 30,000 or more than 120,000 public chains, plus five with anomalous nucleotide sharing. The immuneACCESS repertoire file appears here via TCRdb, limited to in-frame rearrangements. These files lack a portion of the clones; in checked studies, under half of the deficit traces to unresolved V genes, and the cause of the others is not known. V and J calls and clone size follow that table, whereas D and trimming were derived from the DNA. The sample yields roughly 160,000 clones; roughly 85% were counted once. The ten largest clonotypes hold 8.5% of the sample.

The chain couples TRBV7-2 to TRBJ2-4, with 9 bases aligning to TRBD2. The sequenced sample consisted of PBMCs. The sequence was collected from a male donor in good health and CMV-seropositive. DNA sequence: TGTGCCAGCAGCTTATCTGGCGGGAGGGCCCTGGCCAAAAACAGTCAGTACTTC. This gives the protein CASSLSGGRALAKNSQYF.